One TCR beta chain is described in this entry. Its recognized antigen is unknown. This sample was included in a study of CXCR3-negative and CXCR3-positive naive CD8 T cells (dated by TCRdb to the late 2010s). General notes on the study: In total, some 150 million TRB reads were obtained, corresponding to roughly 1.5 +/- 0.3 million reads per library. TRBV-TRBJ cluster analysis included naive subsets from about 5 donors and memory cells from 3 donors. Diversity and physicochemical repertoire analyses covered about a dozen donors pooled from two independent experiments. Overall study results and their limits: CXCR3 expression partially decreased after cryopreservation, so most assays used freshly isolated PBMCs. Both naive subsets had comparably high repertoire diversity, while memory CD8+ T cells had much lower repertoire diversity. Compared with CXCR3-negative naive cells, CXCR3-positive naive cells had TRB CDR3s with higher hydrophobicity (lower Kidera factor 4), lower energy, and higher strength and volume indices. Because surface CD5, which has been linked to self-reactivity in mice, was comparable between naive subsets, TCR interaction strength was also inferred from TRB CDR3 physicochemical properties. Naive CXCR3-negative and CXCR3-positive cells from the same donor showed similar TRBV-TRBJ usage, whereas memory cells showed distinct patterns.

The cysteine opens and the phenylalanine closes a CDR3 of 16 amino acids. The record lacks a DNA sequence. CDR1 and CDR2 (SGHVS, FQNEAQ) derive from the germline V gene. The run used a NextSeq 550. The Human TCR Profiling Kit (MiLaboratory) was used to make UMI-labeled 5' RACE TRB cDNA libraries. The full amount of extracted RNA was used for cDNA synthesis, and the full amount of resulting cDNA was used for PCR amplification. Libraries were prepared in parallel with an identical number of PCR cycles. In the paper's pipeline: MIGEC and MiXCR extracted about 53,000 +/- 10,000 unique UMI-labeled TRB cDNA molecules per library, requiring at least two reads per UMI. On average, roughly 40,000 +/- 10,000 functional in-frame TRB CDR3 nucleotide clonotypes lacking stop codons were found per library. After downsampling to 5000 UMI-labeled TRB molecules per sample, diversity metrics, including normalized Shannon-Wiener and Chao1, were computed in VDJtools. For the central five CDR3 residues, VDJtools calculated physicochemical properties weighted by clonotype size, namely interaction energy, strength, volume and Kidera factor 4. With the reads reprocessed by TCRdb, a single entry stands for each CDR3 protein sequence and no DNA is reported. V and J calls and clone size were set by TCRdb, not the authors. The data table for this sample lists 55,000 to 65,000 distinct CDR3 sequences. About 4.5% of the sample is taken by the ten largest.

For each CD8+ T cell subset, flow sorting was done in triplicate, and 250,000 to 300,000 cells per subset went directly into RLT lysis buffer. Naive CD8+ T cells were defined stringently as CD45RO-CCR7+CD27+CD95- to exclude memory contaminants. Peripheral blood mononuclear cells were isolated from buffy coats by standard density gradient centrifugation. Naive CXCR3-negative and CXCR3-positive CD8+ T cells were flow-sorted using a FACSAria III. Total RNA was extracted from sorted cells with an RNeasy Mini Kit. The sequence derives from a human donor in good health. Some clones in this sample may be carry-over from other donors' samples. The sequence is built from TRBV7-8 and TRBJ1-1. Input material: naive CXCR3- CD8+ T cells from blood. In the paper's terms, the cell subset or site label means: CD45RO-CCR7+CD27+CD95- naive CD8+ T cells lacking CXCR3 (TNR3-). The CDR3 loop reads CASSLVGFWRNTEAFF.